The 2 T cell receptor beta chains below come from one sample, sequenced in a study of T cell responses to AZD1222 COVID-19 vaccine. The table came from immunoSEQ multiplex PCR; TCRdb's copy has only in-frame clones and leaves some out. The table includes 200,000 or so clones, around 92% detected once. The material sequenced was peripheral blood, taken on day 0 of AZD1222 vaccination. The receptors derive from an adult in good health.

This chain uses TRBV10-2 with TRBJ2-7; D ambiguous. Germline assignment: CDR1 WSHSY and CDR2 SAAADI. The V end lost 3 bases, the J end lost 7 bases, and 7 bases lay between the germline ends. This CDR3 spans 11 amino acids. The CDR3 DNA reads TGCGCCAGCAGTGATTCAGTGGAGCAGTACTTC. Translating gives CASSDSVEQYF.

This chain links TRBV7-6 with TRBJ2-2; possibly TRBD1 or TRBD2 for D (5 bases each). This CDR3 contains 18 residues. With 0 bases removed from V and 3 bases from J, the gap between germline ends came to 17 bases. CDR1 and CDR2 (germline): SGHVS, FNYEAQ. The chain's CDR3 is CASSLATTGLYYTGELFF. CDR3 sequence (DNA): TGTGCCAGCAGCTTAGCGACAACGGGGCTGTATTACACCGGGGAGCTGTTTTTT.